The 6 T cell receptor beta chains given below trace back to one sample, sequenced in a study of CD8+ T cells in alopecia areata. Treatment indicated: oral pan-JAK inhibitor, 5-10 mg twice daily. Sequencing used cDNA as its template, made by extracting RNA and reverse transcribing it. The protocol was immunoSEQ multiplex PCR, while the TCRdb copy is restricted to in-frame clones and leaves out a portion. The sample consists of approximately 200,000 clones, less than 50% of them appearing once. Here the sequenced sample was CD4+ T cells sorted from blood, taken around week 36, from a patient treated with tofacitinib. Receptors originate from a human donor with alopecia areata.

This clone appeared once. The rearrangement uses TRBV4-2 and TRBJ1-5; D perhaps matches TRBD1 (6 bases). In germline, CDR1 is LGHNA, CDR2 YNFKEQ. V lost 1 base, J lost 9 bases, and 19 bases lay in between. This CDR3 has 16 amino acids. This CDR3 is CASSQGIADRLWPQHF. DNA for the CDR3: TGTGCCAGCAGCCAAGGGATCGCGGACAGATTATGGCCCCAGCATTTT.

This chain connects TRBV29-1 to TRBJ2-3, with D possibly TRBD2 on 6 matching bases. CDR1 is SQVTM and CDR2 is ANQGSEA in the germline V gene. The CDR3 runs 13 residues. V was pared by 5 bases and J by 5 bases, with 14 bases between. The CDR3 reads CSVLSGREDTQYF. CDR3 coding DNA: TGCAGCGTTTTGTCCGGGCGGGAAGATACGCAGTATTTT.

This clone appeared a few times. This CDR3 is also generated by other DNA sequences in the sample. J is TRBJ2-1 and V is TRBV7-2; D is unresolved. The CDR3 runs 13 residues. Germline loops: CDR1 SGHTA, CDR2 FQGNSA. Trimming left V 1 base short and J 6 bases short, with 7 bases between. The DNA for the CDR3 is TGTGCCAGCAGCTTAGGGCAGGTCAATGAGCAGTTCTTC. This encodes CASSLGQVNEQFF.

This clone has only one observation. The chain joins TRBV5-1 to TRBJ2-1; 9 nucleotides line up with TRBD2. The CDR3 sequence is 14 residues long. Germline V gene sequence: CDR1 SGHRS, CDR2 YFSETQ. J gave up 4 bases and V 5 bases, and 4 bases lay outside the gene matches. CDR3 amino acids: CASRMTSGYNEQFF. In nucleotides, the CDR3 is TGCGCCAGCAGGATGACTAGCGGATACAATGAGCAGTTCTTC.

This rearrangement joins TRBV18 to TRBJ2-7, with unresolved D. Looked up from germline, CDR1 is KGHSH and CDR2 is LQKENI. The CDR3 runs to 12 residues. Trimming shortened V by 2 bases and J by 4 bases, and 6 bases separated the two germline ends. The CDR3: CASSPAVYEQYF. DNA for the CDR3: TGTGCCAGCTCACCAGCGGTATACGAGCAGTACTTC.

The chain combines TRBV7-2 with TRBJ2-7, with D perhaps matching TRBD2 (5 bases). Deletions cut 5 bases from V and 0 bases from J, with 11 bases between. Germline V gives CDR1 SGHTA, CDR2 FQGNSA. CDR3 length equals 14 residues. In DNA form, the CDR3 reads TGTGCCAGCAGCCTCACTAGTCCCTCCTACGAGCAGTACTTC. Protein: CASSLTSPSYEQYF.